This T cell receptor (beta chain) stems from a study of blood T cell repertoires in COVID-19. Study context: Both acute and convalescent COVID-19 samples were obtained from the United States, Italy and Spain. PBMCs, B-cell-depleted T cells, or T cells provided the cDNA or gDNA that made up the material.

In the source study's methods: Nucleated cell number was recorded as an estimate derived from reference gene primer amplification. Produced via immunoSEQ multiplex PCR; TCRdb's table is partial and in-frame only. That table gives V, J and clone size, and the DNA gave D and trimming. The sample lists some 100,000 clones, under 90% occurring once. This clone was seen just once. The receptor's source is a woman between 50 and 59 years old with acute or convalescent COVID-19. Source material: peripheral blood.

The CDR3 sequence: CASSPGQVYGYTF. The CDR3 DNA is TGTGCCAGCAGCCCGGGACAGGTCTATGGCTACACCTTC. The V call is TRBV6-5, the J call TRBJ1-2, with 8 bases identical to TRBD1. Trimming at V came to 6 bases and at J to 4 bases, leaving 4 bases not matched to a gene. Germline CDR1 and CDR2: MNHEY and SVGAGI. The CDR3 runs to 13 residues.